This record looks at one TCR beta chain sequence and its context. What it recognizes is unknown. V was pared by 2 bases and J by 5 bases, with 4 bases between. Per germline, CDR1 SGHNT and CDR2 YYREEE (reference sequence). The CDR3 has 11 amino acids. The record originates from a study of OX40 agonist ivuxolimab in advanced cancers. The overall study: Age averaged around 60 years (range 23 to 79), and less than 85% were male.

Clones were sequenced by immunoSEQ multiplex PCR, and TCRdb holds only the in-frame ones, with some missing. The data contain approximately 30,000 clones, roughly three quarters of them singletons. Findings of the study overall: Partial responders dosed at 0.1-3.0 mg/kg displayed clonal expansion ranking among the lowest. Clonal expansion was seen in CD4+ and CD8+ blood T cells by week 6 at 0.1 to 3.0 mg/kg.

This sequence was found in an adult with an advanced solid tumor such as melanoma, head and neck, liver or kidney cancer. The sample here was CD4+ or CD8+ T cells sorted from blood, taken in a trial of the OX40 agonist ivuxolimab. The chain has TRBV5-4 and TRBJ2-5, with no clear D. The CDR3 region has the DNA TGTGCCAGCAGCTTTGGGGAGACCCAGTACTTC. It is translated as CASSFGETQYF. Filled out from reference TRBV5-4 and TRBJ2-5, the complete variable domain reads ETGVTQSPTHLIKTRGQQVTLRCSSQSGHNTVSWYQQALGQGPQFIFQYYREEENGRGNFPPRFSGLQFPNYSSELNVNALELDDSALYLCASSFGETQYFGPGTRLLVL.